These 30 T cell receptor beta chains came from one sample sequenced in a study of post-analysis software for immune sequencing data. Study-wide findings and caveats: About 5 TRBV segments appeared more often in patients than in controls, and TRBV5-6, TRBV5-1 and TRBV20-1 were among these.

No antigens are known for them. Unique molecular identifiers were carried by the TCR beta cDNA libraries. Each CDR3 protein gets one entry after TCRdb re-called the PCR reads with MiXCR. The sample comprises about 500,000 distinct CDR3 sequences, nearly 45% of which are singletons, and roughly 12% rests with the top ten. The sequenced sample was blood. Receptors originate from a girl aged 10 to 17 with multiple sclerosis.

CDR3 nucleotides: TGCAGTGCCCCCGACAGGAGCAATCAGCCCCAGCATTTT. Encoded protein: CSAPDRSNQPQHF. The chain links TRBV20-1 to TRBJ1-5; D possibly corresponds to TRBD1 (6 bases). The CDR3 consists of 13 residues. V lost 6 bases and J 1 base, leaving 10 bases between the germline ends. Germline V lookup: CDR1 DFQATT, CDR2 SNEGSKA (reference sequence).

The chain links TRBV29-1 to TRBJ2-7; 8 bases align to TRBD1. With 5 bases clipped from V and 2 bases from J, the junction kept 8 bases outside the gene matches. CDR1 and CDR2 (germline): SQVTM, ANQGSEA. The CDR3 runs 14 residues. The CDR3 DNA reads TGCAGCGTTACCCCGGGACAGGATGCCTACGAGCAGTACTTC. Translated, it gives CSVTPGQDAYEQYF.

This clonotype has only a few counts. CDR3 sequence (DNA): TGTGCCAGCAGCCAAGATCTCCCTCTGATGGGCGGCACCAAAAACATTCAGTACTTC. Protein sequence: CASSQDLPLMGGTKNIQYF. This sequence joins TRBV4-2 and TRBJ2-4; no reliable D call. V was clipped by 0 bases and J by 2 bases, with 20 bases between them. Germline values: CDR1 LGHNA, CDR2 YNFKEQ. CDR3 length: 19 amino acids.

CDR3 sequence: CASSGRVSTNEKLFF. The CDR3 nucleotides are TGTGCCAGCAGCGGACGAGTTTCAACTAATGAAAAACTGTTTTTT. The chain carries TRBV3-1 and TRBJ1-4; D is uncertain. From germline, CDR1 is LGHDT and CDR2 YNNKEL (reference sequence). The CDR3 totals 15 residues. Trimming shortened V by 5 bases and J by 0 bases, and 10 bases separated the two germline ends.

The CDR3 protein is CASSQTGWGTNEKLFF. In DNA form, the CDR3 reads TGTGCCAGCAGCCAAACCGGGTGGGGAACTAATGAAAAACTGTTTTTT. The chain uses TRBV12-3 or TRBV12-4 and TRBJ1-4; D is unclear. This CDR3 has 16 residues. V was pared by 6 bases and J by 1 base, with 15 bases between.

The V gene is TRBV7-9, the J gene TRBJ2-5; 7 bases match TRBD2. This CDR3 spans 13 amino acids. The V gene end was trimmed by 5 bases and the J gene end by 4 bases; junction bases not matched to a gene: 4. Germline V gene lookup returns CDR1 SEHNR and CDR2 FQNEAQ (reference sequence). The CDR3 region has the DNA TGTGCCAGCAGCCCGACTAGCTCAGAGACCCAGTACTTC. It codes for CASSPTSSETQYF.

This rearrangement joins TRBV7-9 to TRBJ2-5, with D possibly being TRBD1 or TRBD2 (6 bases each). Germline CDR1 SEHNR, CDR2 FQNEAQ (reference sequence). V lost 5 bases to trimming and J lost 4 bases, with 17 bases between them. The CDR3 extends over 15 amino acids. The CDR3 loop is CASSVAGRRGETQYF. In nucleotides, the CDR3 is TGTGCCAGCAGCGTCGCGGGGCGCAGGGGAGAGACCCAGTACTTC.

The CDR3 sequence: CATSRTEGGTGFNEQFF. The CDR3 DNA reads TGTGCCACCAGCCGAACAGAGGGGGGGACAGGTTTCAATGAGCAGTTCTTC. J is TRBJ2-1 and V is TRBV15, with a tentative D call TRBD1 (8 bases). Germline lookup yields CDR1 LNHNV and CDR2 YYDKDF (reference sequence). V was pared by 5 bases and J by 6 bases, with 23 bases between. The CDR3 loop spans 17 amino acids.

The V gene is TRBV6-6, the J gene TRBJ2-7; the D call may be TRBD1 or TRBD2 (6 bases each). CDR3 length: 14 amino acids. Looked up from germline, CDR1 is MNHNY and CDR2 is SVGAGI (reference sequence). The V and J ends lost 7 bases and 4 bases respectively, with 17 bases between them. As DNA, the CDR3 is TGTGCCAGCACCAGGGGACTGAAGTCATACGAGCAGTACTTC. This encodes CASTRGLKSYEQYF.

This clonotype was detected only a few times. The gene calls are TRBV28 and TRBJ1-5; maybe TRBD1 (5 bases). The CDR3 totals 14 residues. Germline values: CDR1 MDHEN, CDR2 SYDVKM. CDR3 loop: CASAGPHSNQPQHF. The CDR3 nucleotides are TGTGCTTCCGCAGGGCCGCATAGCAATCAGCCCCAGCATTTT.

This clonotype was seen only a few times. The chain uses TRBV7-6 and TRBJ2-5; D unresolved. Trimming removed 5 bases at V and 2 bases at J, with 12 bases between. The CDR3 is 14 residues long. Germline V gene lookup returns CDR1 SGHVS and CDR2 FNYEAQ. The CDR3 sequence is CASSPWEIQETQYF. In DNA, the CDR3 is TGTGCCAGCAGCCCATGGGAAATTCAAGAGACCCAGTACTTC.

With regard to this clonotype: A junction end diverges from the germline sequence, so it may reflect a read error. The CDR3 loop reads CASGLNGPNTDTQYF. The DNA for the CDR3 is TGTGCCAGCGGCTTAAATGGACCCAACACAGATACGCAGTATTTT. The chain has TRBV7-3 and TRBJ2-3, with D hard to call. CDR3 length equals 15 residues. Germline CDR1 SGHTA, CDR2 FQGTGA.

The chain recombines TRBV7-9 with TRBJ1-6, with D possibly matching TRBD1 (5 bases). V lost 3 bases and J lost 4, with 7 bases in between. CDR1 is SEHNR and CDR2 is FQNEAQ in the germline V gene (reference sequence). The CDR3 contains 14 residues. The CDR3 DNA sequence: TGTGCCAGCAGCTTCGACAGTTATAATTCACCCCTCCACTTT. It encodes CASSFDSYNSPLHF. The whole variable domain, remainder taken from reference TRBV7-9 and TRBJ1-6, is DTGVSQNPRHKITKRGQNVTFRCDPISEHNRLYWYRQTLGQGPEFLTYFQNEAQLEKSRLLSDRFSAERPKGSFSTLEIQRTEQGDSAMYLCASSFDSYNSPLHFGNGTRLTVT.

The chain employs TRBV4-2 and TRBJ1-5; D is unresolved. Looked up from germline, CDR1 is LGHNA and CDR2 is YNFKEQ. This CDR3 is built from 19 residues. The V gene lost 0 bases and the J gene lost 0 bases, with 18 bases spanning the gap. The chain's CDR3 is CASSQDLRAELNSNQPQHF. In DNA form, the CDR3 reads TGTGCCAGCAGCCAAGATCTAAGGGCAGAACTAAATAGCAATCAGCCCCAGCATTTT.

A single count supports this clonotype. J is TRBJ2-5 and V is TRBV7-8; 9 bases align to TRBD1. The CDR3 extends over 16 amino acids. V lost 4 bases and J lost 3; bases outside the gene matches: 9. In germline, CDR1 is SGHVS, CDR2 FQNEAQ. The CDR3 spells CASSSRDRAGEETQYF. The CDR3 DNA reads TGTGCCAGCAGCTCCCGGGACAGGGCCGGCGAAGAGACCCAGTACTTC. Supplemented by reference TRBV7-8 and TRBJ2-5, the full variable domain reads GAGVSQSPRYKVAKRGQDVALRCDPISGHVSLFWYQQALGQGPEFLTYFQNEAQLDKSGLPSDRFFAERPEGSVSTLKIQRTQQEDSAVYLCASSSRDRAGEETQYFGPGTRLLVL.

This clonotype was seen once. One junction end disagrees with the germline gene, perhaps due to a read error. CDR3 sequence (DNA): TGCGCCAGCAGCTTTGACGACTACAGTGAGCAGTTTTTC. This translates into CASSFDDYSEQFF. The V gene is TRBV5-1, the J gene TRBJ2-1; TRBD2 is a possible D gene (5 bases). CDR1 and CDR2 (germline): SGHRS, YFSETQ. The CDR3 runs to 13 residues.

A few counts support this clonotype. This sequence joins TRBV5-1 and TRBJ2-4, with 7 nucleotides matching TRBD2. The DNA end is more similar to TRBJ2-7, so the J call may be wrong. This CDR3 spans 15 amino acids. The germline V gene encodes CDR1 SGHRS and CDR2 YFSETQ. The CDR3 DNA reads as TGCGCCAGCAGCTTGGTTCGGGAGGCCAACTACGAGCAGTACTTC. Its protein product is CASSLVREANYEQYF.

The rearrangement joins TRBV7-8 to TRBJ2-5, with a tentative D call TRBD2 (6 bases). Looked up from germline, CDR1 is SGHVS and CDR2 is FQNEAQ. The CDR3 covers 13 residues. V was shortened by 4 bases and J by 3 bases, with 9 bases between the two germline ends. CDR3 loop: CASSSREKETQYF. CDR3 coding DNA: TGTGCCAGCAGCTCCCGGGAGAAAGAGACCCAGTACTTC.

This clonotype came up once. The junction does not match germline at one end; this may be a read error. The rearrangement links TRBV7-3 to TRBJ2-5; D is tentatively TRBD1 or TRBD2 (5 bases each). This CDR3 has 14 residues. CDR1 is SGHTA and CDR2 is FQGTGA in the germline V gene. The CDR3 DNA reads TGTGCCAGCAGCTCAGGGACCCGCCAAGGGACCCAGTACTTC. Amino acids: CASSSGTRQGTQYF.

There are a few counts of this clonotype. The chain recombines TRBV29-1 with TRBJ2-3, with D unclear. This CDR3 comprises 14 residues. CDR1 SQVTM and CDR2 ANQGSEA come from the germline V gene. The V end was cut by 3 bases, the J end by 1 base, with 11 bases between. CDR3 sequence: CSVDGVIRTDTQYF. CDR3 coding DNA: TGCAGCGTTGATGGGGTGATCCGCACAGATACGCAGTATTTT.

V usage is TRBV29-1 and J usage is TRBJ2-3, with D perhaps matching TRBD1 (6 bases). V lost 4 bases and J 3 bases, leaving 14 bases between the germline ends. The CDR3 runs 14 residues. Germline V CDR1 and CDR2: SQVTM, ANQGSEA. In nucleotides, the CDR3 is TGCAGCGTTGTGGGGGACAAGCATACAGATACGCAGTATTTT. This gives the protein CSVVGDKHTDTQYF.

The chain is built from TRBV20-1 and TRBJ2-5; 8 bases fit TRBD2. This CDR3 has 13 amino acids. Unmatched junction bases numbered 3, after V lost 3 bases and J lost 3 bases. Germline V CDR1 and CDR2: DFQATT, SNEGSKA (reference sequence). This chain's CDR3 is CSASQTSEETQYF. The DNA for the CDR3 is TGCAGTGCTAGCCAGACTAGCGAAGAGACCCAGTACTTC.

The table lists this clonotype with a few counts. The rearrangement uses TRBV9 and TRBJ2-5, with 7 nucleotides matching TRBD2. V shed 0 bases, J shed 2 bases, and the junction held 1 base outside the gene matches. Germline loops: CDR1 SGDLS, CDR2 YYNGEE. This CDR3 has 14 residues. CDR3 in amino acids: CASSVDGRQETQYF. The CDR3 DNA sequence: TGTGCCAGCAGCGTAGACGGGAGGCAAGAGACCCAGTACTTC.

The table lists this clonotype with a count of one. The J gene is TRBJ2-7, the V gene TRBV28, with 9 nucleotides matching TRBD1. This CDR3 contains 13 residues. The germline V gene encodes CDR1 MDHEN and CDR2 SYDVKM. V shed 11 bases and J 3 bases; nucleotides not matched to a gene: 8. The CDR3 DNA is TGTGCCGCGAACCGGGACAGGGTCTACGAGCAGTACTTC. This codes for CAANRDRVYEQYF.

The chain couples TRBV15 to TRBJ2-1; TRBD2 matches at 7 bases. V was clipped by 2 bases and J by 7 bases; unmatched bases: 8. CDR3 length equals 15 residues. Germline V gene data show CDR1 as LNHNV and CDR2 as YYDKDF (reference sequence). CDR3 bases: TGTGCCACCAGCAGACGTGGTTGGGGAGGGAATGAGCAGTTCTTC. Residues: CATSRRGWGGNEQFF.

The rearrangement uses TRBV28 and TRBJ2-3; TRBD2 might be the D (5 bases). The CDR3 spans 13 residues. Germline CDR1 is MDHEN and CDR2 is SYDVKM. With 6 bases removed from V and 6 bases from J, the gap between germline ends came to 13 bases. Written as DNA, the CDR3 is TGTGCCAGCAGCCGGGGTAGCCTGGATACGCAGTATTTT. This sequence encodes CASSRGSLDTQYF.

Only a few counts were recorded for this clonotype. The V call is TRBV24-1, the J call TRBJ2-3; D remains unclear. Germline V gene sequence: CDR1 KGHDR, CDR2 SFDVKD. V shed 3 bases and J shed 11 bases, with 11 bases lying between them. The CDR3 totals 12 residues. The chain's CDR3 is CATSDPSKGQYF. CDR3 coding DNA: TGTGCCACCAGTGATCCTTCTAAGGGGCAGTATTTT.

The chain employs TRBV11-3 and TRBJ2-7, with D possibly being TRBD1 (5 bases). V dropped 5 bases and J dropped 1 base, with 15 bases sitting between them. Germline CDR1 reads SGHNT; CDR2 reads YENEEA. The CDR3 is 15 amino acids. CDR3 nucleotide sequence: TGTGCCAGCAGCCCATTCGACAGAGAGTCCTACGAGCAGTACTTC. This sequence encodes CASSPFDRESYEQYF.

This clonotype was observed at least ten times. The chain couples TRBV4-1 to TRBJ2-7; the match to TRBD2 covers 8 bases. The germline gives CDR1 MGHRA, CDR2 YSYEKL. V lost 2 bases, J lost 0 bases, and 9 bases stayed unmatched. The CDR3 is made up of 17 amino acids. The CDR3 DNA follows: TGCGCCAGCAGCCAAACAAGGGCTAGCGGGCGCTCCTACGAGCAGTACTTC. Residues: CASSQTRASGRSYEQYF.

The rearrangement links TRBV4-3 to TRBJ2-7, with a weak D call TRBD2 (5 bases). The V end lost 0 bases, the J end lost 0 bases, and 15 bases lay between the germline ends. The germline V gene has CDR1 LGHNA and CDR2 YSLEER. This CDR3 is 17 amino acids long. In DNA, the CDR3 is TGCGCCAGCAGCCAAGAAAGGGTGAGAGGGAGCTCCTACGAGCAGTACTTC. Protein sequence: CASSQERVRGSSYEQYF.